Listed here is a single TCR beta chain. Its specificity is not known. This entry is derived from a study of T cells in localized non-small cell lung cancer. Study-wide findings and caveats: Heterogeneity within the tumor remains possible, as just one region underwent sequencing. Of the top 100 tumor clones, median 57 were in adjacent lung, over 25 among its top 100. Exceeding tumor, uninvolved adjacent lung had the highest T cell clonality. Among blood samples, higher T cell density accompanied longer overall survival.

Here immunoSEQ multiplex PCR was the method, and the copy in TCRdb shows in-frame clones only, minus some. The sample carries 25,000 to 40,000 clones, around 82% recorded once. V shed 3 bases and J 6 bases; nucleotides not matched to a gene: 5. The germline V gene has CDR1 KGHSH and CDR2 LQKENI. The CDR3 is 15 residues long. This clonotype was obtained from a male donor older than 55 with stage II squamous cell lung carcinoma. Material: peripheral blood, obtained before any cancer treatment. The V call is TRBV18, the J call TRBJ1-5, with 10 bases that match TRBD1. The CDR3 is CASSPGQGMGQPQHF. In DNA, the CDR3 is TGTGCCAGCTCACCGGGACAGGGGATGGGTCAGCCCCAGCATTTT.